The 14 T cell receptor beta chains given below trace back to one sample, sequenced in a study of OX40 agonist ivuxolimab in advanced cancers. The protocol was immunoSEQ multiplex PCR, while the TCRdb copy is restricted to in-frame clones and leaves out a portion. The sample holds 95,000 to 100,000 clones; 90% are singletons and the top ten take around 1.5%. The sequences come from CD4+ or CD8+ T cells sorted from blood, collected in a trial of the OX40 agonist ivuxolimab. These receptors all come from an adult with an advanced solid tumor such as melanoma, head and neck, liver or kidney cancer.

The chain carries TRBV9 and TRBJ2-7; 7 nucleotides agree with TRBD1. CDR1 and CDR2 from the germline V gene are SGDLS and YYNGEE. There are 15 residues in the CDR3. V lost 4 bases, J lost 6 bases, and 13 bases stayed unmatched. The CDR3 is CASSPNRGVASEQYF. As DNA, the CDR3 is TGTGCCAGCAGCCCAAACAGGGGCGTCGCGTCCGAGCAGTACTTC.

The rearrangement links TRBV11-3 to TRBJ2-5; TRBD1 matches 11 bases. The germline gives CDR1 SGHNT, CDR2 YENEEA. Trimming removed 0 bases from V and 4 bases from J; junction bases left unmatched: 1. The CDR3 length is 15 residues. The CDR3 DNA is TGTGCCAGCAGCTTAGAAGGGACAGGGGGAGAGACCCAGTACTTC. It encodes CASSLEGTGGETQYF.

The chain carries TRBV19 and TRBJ2-7, with a weak D call TRBD2 (6 bases). The CDR3 consists of 14 residues. Germline V lookup: CDR1 LNHDA, CDR2 SQIVND (reference sequence). V lost 10 bases, J lost 1 base, and 17 bases lay in between. The CDR3 protein is CATSRSGLSYEQYF. The CDR3 nucleotides are TGTGCCACCTCTCGGAGCGGGCTTTCCTACGAGCAGTACTTC.

V gene TRBV30 combines with J gene TRBJ2-6; 7 bases match TRBD1. Germline lookup yields CDR1 GTSNPN and CDR2 SVGIG (reference sequence). The trim removed 4 bases at V and 2 bases at J, leaving 2 bases unmatched. CDR3 length: 14 residues. The CDR3 reads CAWIQGAGANVLTF. The CDR3, as DNA: TGTGCCTGGATTCAGGGGGCTGGGGCCAACGTCCTGACTTTC.

The chain has TRBV19 and TRBJ1-4, with TRBD1 as a possible D gene (6 bases). The germline CDR1 and CDR2 sequences are LNHDA and SQIVND (reference sequence). V was clipped by 11 bases and J by 8 bases, with 21 bases between them. The CDR3 consists of 14 residues. The CDR3 loop reads CASRQGWQREKLFF. CDR3 DNA sequence: TGTGCCTCACGGCAGGGGTGGCAGCGGGAAAAACTGTTTTTT.

The chain links TRBV19 to TRBJ1-2; D might be TRBD1 (5 bases). V lost 10 bases, J lost 2 bases, and 11 bases lay in between. The CDR3 sequence is 12 residues long. Germline loops: CDR1 LNHDA, CDR2 SQIVND (reference sequence). The CDR3 nucleotides read TGTGCCATCCCTTGGGGGAACTATGGCTACACCTTC. Protein product: CAIPWGNYGYTF.

This rearrangement joins TRBV5-5 to TRBJ2-4; D tentatively reads TRBD1 or TRBD2 (5 bases each). The CDR3 is 16 residues long. V lost 0 bases, J lost 8 bases, and 18 bases lay in between. The germline V gene has CDR1 SGHKS and CDR2 YYEKEE (reference sequence). The CDR3 nucleotides are TGTGCCAGCAGCTTGGGGGTCCAGGACCTGGGGGACATTCAGTACTTC. Translation gives CASSLGVQDLGDIQYF.

This clone was seen a single time. The chain links TRBV11-1 to TRBJ2-3, with 10 bases matching TRBD1. The CDR3 extends over 16 amino acids. Germline CDR1 reads SGHAT; CDR2 reads FQDESV (reference sequence). Trimming at V came to 2 bases and at J to 8 bases, leaving 10 bases not matched to a gene. As DNA, the CDR3 is TGTGCCAGCAGCTTACGTGGGACAGGGGATGTTGGTACGCAGTATTTT. Protein: CASSLRGTGDVGTQYF.

This clone was recorded a few times. This chain connects TRBV4-2 to TRBJ2-3; perhaps D is TRBD1 or TRBD2 (6 bases each). Between the trimmed V and J ends, which lost 1 base and 3 bases, there was a span of 17 bases. CDR1 and CDR2 (germline): LGHNA, YNFKEQ. The CDR3 sequence is 17 residues long. CDR3 in amino acids: CASSQVSPGGGTDTQYF. The CDR3 DNA reads TGTGCCAGCAGCCAAGTTTCTCCCGGGGGCGGGACAGATACGCAGTATTTT.

This chain links TRBV11-3 with TRBJ2-1, with D tentatively TRBD2 (5 bases). The CDR3 loop spans 13 amino acids. V was shortened by 3 bases and J by 6 bases, with 9 bases between the two germline ends. The germline CDR1 and CDR2 sequences are SGHNT and YENEEA. The CDR3 region is CASSFLRVNEQFF. DNA for the CDR3: TGTGCCAGCAGCTTCCTGCGGGTCAATGAGCAGTTCTTC. The full variable domain, rest sourced from reference TRBV11-3 and TRBJ2-1, is EAGVVQSPRYKIIEKKQPVAFWCNPISGHNTLYWYLQNLGQGPELLIRYENEEAVDDSQLPKDRFSAERLKGVDSTLKIQPAELGDSAVYLCASSFLRVNEQFFGPGTRLTVL.

V is TRBV30 and J is TRBJ2-1; TRBD2 matches 13 bases. CDR1 and CDR2 from the germline V gene are GTSNPN and SVGIG (reference sequence). The CDR3 totals 13 residues. V shed 4 bases, J shed 7 bases, and the junction held 1 base outside the gene matches. The CDR3 DNA follows: TGTGCCTGGACGGGACTAGCGGGAAATGAGCAGTTCTTC. This sequence encodes CAWTGLAGNEQFF.

The genes are TRBV5-4 and TRBJ1-1; 7 bases match TRBD1. V dropped 0 bases and J dropped 8; count of bases not matched to a gene: 4. Germline CDR1 reads SGHNT; CDR2 reads YYREEE (reference sequence). The CDR3 totals 13 residues. The CDR3 sequence: CASSLGQGREAFF. The CDR3 bases are TGTGCCAGCAGCTTGGGACAGGGAAGGGAAGCTTTCTTT.

This clone has a single count. This chain joins TRBV11-2 and TRBJ2-3; the match to TRBD2 covers 15 bases. Germline V gives CDR1 SGHAT, CDR2 FQNNGV. J gave up 4 bases and V 4 bases, and 3 bases lay outside the gene matches. This CDR3 is built from 16 residues. CDR3 in amino acids: CASSSGLAGGADTQYF. The CDR3 DNA sequence: TGTGCCAGCAGCTCGGGACTAGCGGGAGGCGCAGATACGCAGTATTTT. Variable domain in full (rest from reference TRBV11-2 and TRBJ2-3): EAGVAQSPRYKIIEKRQSVAFWCNPISGHATLYWYQQILGQGPKLLIQFQNNGVVDDSQLPKDRFSAERLKGVDSTLKIQPAKLEDSAVYLCASSSGLAGGADTQYFGPGTRLTVL.

This chain connects TRBV6-5 to TRBJ1-1; 9 bases align to TRBD1. Germline V gives CDR1 MNHEY, CDR2 SVGAGI. The CDR3 is 14 residues long. V gave up 2 bases and J gave up 8 bases; unmatched junction bases: 6. This chain's CDR3 is CASSYHRTGAEAFF. The DNA of the CDR3 is TGTGCCAGCAGTTACCACCGGACAGGGGCCGAAGCTTTCTTT.